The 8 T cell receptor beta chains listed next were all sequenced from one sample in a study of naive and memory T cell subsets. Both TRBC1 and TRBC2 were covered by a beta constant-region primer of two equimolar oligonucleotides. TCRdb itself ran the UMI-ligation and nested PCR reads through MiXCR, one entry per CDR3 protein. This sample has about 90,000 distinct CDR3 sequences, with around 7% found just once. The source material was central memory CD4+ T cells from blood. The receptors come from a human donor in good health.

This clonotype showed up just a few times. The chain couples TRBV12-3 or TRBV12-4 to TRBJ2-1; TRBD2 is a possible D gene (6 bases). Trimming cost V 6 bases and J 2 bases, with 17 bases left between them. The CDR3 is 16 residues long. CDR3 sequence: CASSSPEGSPYNEQFF. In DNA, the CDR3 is TGTGCCAGCAGCTCCCCGGAGGGCTCCCCCTACAATGAGCAGTTCTTC.

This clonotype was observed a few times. For the CDR3, the DNA is TGTGCCAGCAGCTACACGATAGCGGGAAAGGTGGAGACCCAGTACTTC. This translates into CASSYTIAGKVETQYF. This chain uses TRBV11-2 with TRBJ2-5, with 8 bases aligning to TRBD2. Germline-derived CDR1 and CDR2 are SGHAT and FQNNGV. There are 16 residues in the CDR3. V was clipped by 4 bases and J by 5 bases; unmatched bases: 12.

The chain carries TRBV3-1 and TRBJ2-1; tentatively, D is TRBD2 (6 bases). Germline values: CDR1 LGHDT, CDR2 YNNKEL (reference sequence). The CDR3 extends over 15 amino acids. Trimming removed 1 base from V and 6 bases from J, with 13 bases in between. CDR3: CASSQGRAQGNEQFF. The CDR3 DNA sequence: TGTGCCAGCAGCCAAGGGAGGGCCCAGGGCAATGAGCAGTTCTTC.

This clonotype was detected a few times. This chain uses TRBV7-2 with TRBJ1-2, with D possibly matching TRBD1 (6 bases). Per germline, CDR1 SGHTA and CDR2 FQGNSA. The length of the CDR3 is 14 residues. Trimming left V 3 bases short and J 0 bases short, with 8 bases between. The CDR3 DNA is TGTGCCAGCAGCTTGACAGGAGCTAACTATGGCTACACCTTC. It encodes CASSLTGANYGYTF.

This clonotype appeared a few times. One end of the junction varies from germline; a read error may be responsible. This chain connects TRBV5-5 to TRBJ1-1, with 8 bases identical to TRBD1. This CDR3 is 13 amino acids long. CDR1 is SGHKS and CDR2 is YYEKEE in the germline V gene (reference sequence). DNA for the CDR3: TGTGCCAGCAGATTGGACAGGGTGACTGAAGCTTTCTTT. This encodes CASRLDRVTEAFF.

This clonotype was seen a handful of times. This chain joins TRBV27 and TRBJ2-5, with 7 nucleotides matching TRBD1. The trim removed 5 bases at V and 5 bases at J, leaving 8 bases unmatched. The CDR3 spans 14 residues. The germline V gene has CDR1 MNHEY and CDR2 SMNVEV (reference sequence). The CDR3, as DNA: TGTGCCAGCAGTCCAAAGACAGGGTGGGAGACCCAGTACTTC. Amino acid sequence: CASSPKTGWETQYF.

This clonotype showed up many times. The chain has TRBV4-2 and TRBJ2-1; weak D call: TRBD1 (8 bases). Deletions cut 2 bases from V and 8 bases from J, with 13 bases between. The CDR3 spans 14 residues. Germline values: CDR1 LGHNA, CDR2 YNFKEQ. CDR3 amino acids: CASSQRTGRDEQFF. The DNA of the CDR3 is TGTGCCAGCAGCCAAAGGACAGGGAGGGATGAGCAGTTCTTC.

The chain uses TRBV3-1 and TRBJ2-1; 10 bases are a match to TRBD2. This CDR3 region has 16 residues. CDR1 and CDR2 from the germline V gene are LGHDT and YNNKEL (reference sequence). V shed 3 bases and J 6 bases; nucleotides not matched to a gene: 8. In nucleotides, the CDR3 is TGTGCCAGCAGCCACCTAAGCGGGGGGGCTGGCAATGAGCAGTTCTTC. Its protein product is CASSHLSGGAGNEQFF.